This TCR beta chain was recovered during a study of T cell responses to AZD1222 COVID-19 vaccine. Study findings and constraints: No day 14 peak samples; only post-peak repertoires were characterized.

V was pared by 4 bases and J by 3 bases, with 8 bases between. Per the germline V gene, CDR1 is SEHNR and CDR2 is FQNEAQ (reference sequence). The CDR3 consists of 13 residues. The repertoire was sequenced with immunoSEQ multiplex PCR; TCRdb's copy has only in-frame clones and lacks some. This sample carries over 100,000 clones, 88% of them seen once, and the ten largest clones take around 8.7%. As concerns this clone: The antigen remains unidentified.

The sequencing here drew on peripheral blood, taken on day 0 of AZD1222 vaccination. This sequence was found in an adult in good health. The rearrangement joins TRBV7-9 to TRBJ2-3; D is undetermined. The CDR3 region is CASSSRTTDTQYF. Written as DNA, the CDR3 is TGTGCCAGCAGCTCGAGGACGACAGATACGCAGTATTTT. The entire variable domain, with the rest obtained from reference TRBV7-9 and TRBJ2-3, is as follows: DTGVSQNPRHKITKRGQNVTFRCDPISEHNRLYWYRQTLGQGPEFLTYFQNEAQLEKSRLLSDRFSAERPKGSFSTLEIQRTEQGDSAMYLCASSSRTTDTQYFGPGTRLTVL.